This section outlines one T cell receptor (beta chain) sequence together with its context. Participant-reported clinical history was the basis for cohort assignment. This CDR3 has 18 residues. V shed 3 bases and J 0 bases; nucleotides not matched to a gene: 15. CDR1 and CDR2 (germline): DFQATT, SNEGSKA (reference sequence). The data were taken from a study of blood T cell repertoires in COVID-19. Study in general: There were acute and convalescent COVID-19 samples, and they came from the United States, Italy and Spain. PBMCs, B-cell-depleted T cells, or T cells provided the cDNA or gDNA that made up the material.

Authors' data handling: Amplifying reference gene primers gave estimates of nucleated cell counts. The assay was immunoSEQ multiplex PCR, and TCRdb's table has in-frame clones only and misses some. The DNA was the basis for D and trimming; V, J and clone size are from that table. The sample includes approximately 150,000 clones, over 75% of them seen just once. The sample consisted of PBMCs or T cells enriched from blood (not recorded which). This TCR derives from a woman aged 40-49 years with acute COVID-19. The chain has TRBV20-1 and TRBJ1-2; 8 positions match TRBD1. CDR3 in amino acids: CSASSQGARKSPNYGYTF. Written as DNA, the CDR3 is TGCAGTGCTAGTAGTCAGGGGGCCCGCAAAAGTCCTAACTATGGCTACACCTTC.